This T cell receptor (beta chain) appears in the sequencing data of a study of blood T cell repertoires in COVID-19. Study details: Italy, Spain and the United States were the sources of the convalescent and acute COVID-19 samples. Nucleic acid was either cDNA or gDNA, and it came from T cells, B-cell-depleted T cells, or PBMCs.

The authors' processing: Estimated nucleated cell counts came from reference gene primer amplification. TCRdb's copy holds only in-frame clones and misses some; the assay was immunoSEQ multiplex PCR. V, J and clone size reflect that table, while D and trimming were determined from the DNA. Of roughly 190,000 clones in the sample, roughly 76% are singletons; the top ten hold 9.5% to 12%. Germline CDR1 and CDR2: SGHKS and YYEKEE (reference sequence). V lost 6 bases and J lost 2, with 11 bases in between. The CDR3 spans 13 residues. This clone appeared once. The Seattle site enrolled patients during active infection and followed them longitudinally.

V gene TRBV5-5 combines with J gene TRBJ1-2; maybe TRBD1 (5 bases). This clonotype was obtained from a woman in her forties with COVID-19, enrolled during active disease. The sample taken for sequencing was peripheral blood. The CDR3 sequence is CASTAQGNYGYTF. CDR3 nucleotides: TGTGCCAGCACGGCGCAGGGAAACTATGGCTACACCTTC.